This T cell receptor beta chain comes out of a study of T cell repertoires in ileal Crohn's disease. The data were produced by immunoSEQ multiplex PCR, yet TCRdb's version contains in-frame clones alone and is incomplete. The table lists fewer than 3,000 clones, about four fifths of them singletons. As concerns this clone: The antigen is not known.

Points from the study as a whole: Clonal expansions were more frequent in active smokers than non-smokers at surgery. High-frequency clones were more common in sorted CD8 than CD4 cells. The median delay to postoperative endoscopy was about 7.4 months.

Sample time point: neoterminal ileum biopsy at postoperative endoscopy, about 6 months after surgery. The sequenced sample was ileal tissue. This TCR was recovered from an adult with Crohn's disease.

CDR3 DNA sequence: TGTGCCAGCAGTGAAGGACCAGCGGGAGGGGCCAAAAACATTCAGTACTTC. Translating gives CASSEGPAGGAKNIQYF. The rearrangement uses TRBV25-1 and TRBJ2-4, with 10 bases matching TRBD2. The V segment lost 2 bases and the J segment 1 base; nucleotides outside the gene matches: 5. In germline, CDR1 is MGHDK, CDR2 SYGVNS. The CDR3 runs to 17 residues.